This TCR beta chain was sequenced during a study of T-cell reconstitution after alpha-beta-depleted transplantation in children. Findings and limits, study-wide: One year after transplant, T-cell counts and diversity came mostly from newly produced T cells. Alpha-beta T cells present about two months after transplant were reported to originate from several hundred expanded graft clones. Recipient T cells and thymic progenitors that survived were the source of the high TCRbeta diversity seen at day 60 in some patients.

This clonotype was seen only a few times. The antigen is not known. Preparing the TCRbeta library involved the use of unique molecular identifiers. TCRdb processed the PCR reads anew with MiXCR; each CDR3 protein has one entry. The sample carries about 240,000 distinct CDR3 sequences, about 26% recorded once. CDR1 and CDR2 (germline): SGHTA, FQGNSA. With 1 base clipped from V and 7 bases from J, the junction kept 9 bases outside the gene matches. This CDR3 region has 16 residues. This clonotype was sampled from a girl aged 2 to 10 with Fanconi anemia, due to receive a stem cell transplant. Source: PBMCs, taken before TCRalphabeta/CD19-depleted stem cell transplant. This chain joins TRBV7-2 and TRBJ2-3; 9 bases are shared with TRBD2. The CDR3 DNA is TGTGCCAGCAGCTTAGAAGGGCGGGGGGGCCATTATACGCAGTATTTT. This encodes CASSLEGRGGHYTQYF.